This T cell receptor (beta chain) was recorded in a study of patients and donors after allogeneic stem cell transplantation. A single record per CDR3 protein comes from TCRdb applying MiXCR to the RT-PCR reads. The table has some 960,000 distinct CDR3 sequences, about 20% seen once; the top ten hold around 6%. There are 16 residues in the CDR3. The trim removed 5 bases at V and 8 bases at J, leaving 9 bases unmatched. Germline-derived CDR1 and CDR2 are SGHTA and FQGTGA. This chain joins TRBV7-3 and TRBJ2-1; 13 positions match TRBD2. The receptor's source is a human donor who was either an allogeneic HSCT recipient or a stem cell or donor lymphocyte infusion donor (not recorded which). It is not recorded whose cells these are; they may come from a transplant donor. Sequenced sample: blood, either unsorted or a sorted T cell fraction (not recorded which). In nucleotides, the CDR3 is TGTGCCAGCAGCACGAGACTAGCGGGGGGCGTCGATGAGCAGTTCTTC. Its translation is CASSTRLAGGVDEQFF.